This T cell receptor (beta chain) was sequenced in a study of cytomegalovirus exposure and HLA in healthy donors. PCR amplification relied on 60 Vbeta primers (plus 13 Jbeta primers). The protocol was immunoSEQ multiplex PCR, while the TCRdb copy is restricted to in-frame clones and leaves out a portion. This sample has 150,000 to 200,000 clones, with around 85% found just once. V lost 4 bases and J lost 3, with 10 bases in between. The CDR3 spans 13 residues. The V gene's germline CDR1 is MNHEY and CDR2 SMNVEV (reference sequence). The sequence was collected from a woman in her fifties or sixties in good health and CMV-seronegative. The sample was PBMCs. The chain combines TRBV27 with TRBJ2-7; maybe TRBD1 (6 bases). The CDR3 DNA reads TGTGCCAGCAGTTCGGGACATTTCTACGAGCAGTACTTC. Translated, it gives CASSSGHFYEQYF.